The 10 T cell receptor beta chains below were found in one sample sequenced in a study of molecular identifiers for immune sequencing clone quantification. TCRdb reprocessed the PCR reads via MiXCR and lists one record per CDR3 protein. The data hold 60,000 to 65,000 distinct CDR3 sequences, with under 20% observed a single time. Sequencing was carried out using naive CD8+ T cells from blood, with Jurkat cell RNA spiked in. Described subset: FACS-sorted CD8+CD4-CCR7+CD45RA+ naive T cells. The receptors derive from a human donor in good health. Some libraries in this study had Jurkat cell RNA spiked in.

This clonotype was found many times. The chain recombines TRBV4-1 with TRBJ1-1, with 8 bases identical to TRBD1. Trimming at V came to 5 bases and at J to 3 bases, leaving 5 bases not matched to a gene. There are 14 residues in the CDR3. Germline lookup yields CDR1 MGHRA and CDR2 YSYEKL. CDR3: CASSSRTGHTEAFF. CDR3 nucleotide sequence: TGCGCCAGCAGCTCTCGGACAGGGCACACTGAAGCTTTCTTT.

By share of the sample, this clonotype is medium-sized. V and J are TRBV29-1 and TRBJ2-3, with a tentative D call TRBD2 (5 bases). The CDR3 length is 13 residues. With 8 bases removed from V and 3 bases from J, the gap between germline ends came to 15 bases. CDR1 is SQVTM and CDR2 is ANQGSEA in the germline V gene. Written as DNA, the CDR3 is TGCAGCTCGGAGGTGCCGAGAACAGATACGCAGTATTTT. It is translated as CSSEVPRTDTQYF.

In its sample, this clonotype was seen a few times. This may be a read error: a much more frequent sequence differs by one nucleotide. This chain joins TRBV29-1 and TRBJ1-4, with D unclear. The V gene lost 1 base and the J gene lost 10 bases, with 16 bases spanning the gap. Germline lookup yields CDR1 SQVTM and CDR2 ANQGSEA. This CDR3 contains 14 residues. This CDR3 is CSVEGGVGVPKLFF. Written as DNA, the CDR3 is TGCAGCGTTGAAGGGGGTGTGGGAGTCCCAAAACTGTTTTTT.

This clonotype has at least ten counts. The chain is built from TRBV15 and TRBJ1-4; D gene ambiguous. The V gene's germline CDR1 is LNHNV and CDR2 YYDKDF (reference sequence). The CDR3 runs 13 residues. The V end was cut by 2 bases, the J end by 14 bases, with 15 bases between. CDR3 bases: TGTGCCACCAGCAGACCGGGTATTCAAGGGCTGTTTTTT. This translates into CATSRPGIQGLFF.

This clonotype was counted many times. CDR3 sequence (DNA): TGCGCCAGCAGCCAAGCTAGGGGGGGAGAGACCCAGTACTTC. It is translated as CASSQARGGETQYF. The chain joins TRBV4-1 to TRBJ2-5, with D maybe TRBD2 (7 bases). V gave up 1 base and J gave up 4 bases, with 10 bases separating them. Per germline, CDR1 MGHRA and CDR2 YSYEKL. The CDR3 contains 14 residues.

Ten or more counts support this clonotype. V is TRBV20-1 and J is TRBJ1-1; 10 bases are shared with TRBD1. Trimming took 1 base from V and 4 from J; bases not matched to a gene: 12. CDR1 is DFQATT and CDR2 is SNEGSKA in the germline V gene (reference sequence). The CDR3 length is 17 residues. This CDR3 is CSARVMARTGGVTEAFF. The CDR3 DNA reads TGCAGTGCTAGAGTCATGGCGCGGACAGGGGGGGTCACTGAAGCTTTCTTT.

This clonotype has at least ten counts. The chain is built from TRBV28 and TRBJ2-7; 9 bases map to TRBD2. V gave up 6 bases and J gave up 6 bases; unmatched junction bases: 6. CDR3 length equals 13 residues. Germline V gene sequence: CDR1 MDHEN, CDR2 SYDVKM. The CDR3 sequence is CASSLGTSPEQYF. For the CDR3, the DNA is TGTGCCAGCAGCCTCGGGACTAGCCCCGAGCAGTACTTC.

This clonotype was counted only a few times. The CDR3 nucleotides read TGCAGCGTTGTGGACTGGGACAGGGGGACGTCCTACAATGAGCAGTTCTTC. It yields the protein CSVVDWDRGTSYNEQFF. The J gene is TRBJ2-1, the V gene TRBV29-1, with TRBD1 identical over 11 bases. The CDR3 loop spans 17 amino acids. J lost 1 base, V lost 4 bases, and 9 bases had no gene match. The germline gives CDR1 SQVTM, CDR2 ANQGSEA.

This clonotype was seen a handful of times. The rearrangement uses TRBV5-4 and TRBJ2-3; 10 positions agree with TRBD1. CDR1 SGHNT and CDR2 YYREEE come from the germline V gene (reference sequence). J gave up 7 bases and V 4 bases, and 3 bases lay outside the gene matches. The CDR3 runs 13 residues. The CDR3 nucleotides read TGTGCCAGCAGCGACGACAGGGGGCATACGCAGTATTTT. Residues: CASSDDRGHTQYF.

This clonotype appeared many times. The V gene is TRBV20-1, the J gene TRBJ1-6, with 7 bases identical to TRBD1. The length of the CDR3 is 15 residues. V was clipped by 0 bases and J by 4 bases; unmatched bases: 3. CDR1 and CDR2 from the germline V gene are DFQATT and SNEGSKA (reference sequence). The CDR3, as DNA: TGCAGTGCTAGAGATTTGGGACAGTATAATTCACCCCTCCACTTT. Its protein product is CSARDLGQYNSPLHF.